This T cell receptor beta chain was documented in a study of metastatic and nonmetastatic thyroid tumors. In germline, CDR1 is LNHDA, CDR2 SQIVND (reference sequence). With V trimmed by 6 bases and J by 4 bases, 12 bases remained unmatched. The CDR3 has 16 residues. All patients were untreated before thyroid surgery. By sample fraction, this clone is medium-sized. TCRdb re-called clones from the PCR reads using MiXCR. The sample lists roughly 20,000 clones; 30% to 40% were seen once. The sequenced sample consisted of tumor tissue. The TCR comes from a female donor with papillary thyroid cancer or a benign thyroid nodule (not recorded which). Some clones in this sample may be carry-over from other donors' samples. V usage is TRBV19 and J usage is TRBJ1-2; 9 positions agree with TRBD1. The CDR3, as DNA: TGTGCCAGTAGACCCACAGGGGGCGAATCCCTCTATGGCTACACCTTC. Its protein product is CASRPTGGESLYGYTF.